The source of this TCR beta chain is a study of cytomegalovirus exposure and HLA in healthy donors. V trimming: 5 bases; J trimming: 4 bases; junction bases outside the gene matches: 3. CDR3 length: 13 amino acids. CDR1 is MNHNS, CDR2 SASEGT, per germline. Study-level points and caveats: Analyses of presence/absence relied on an assumption of roughly uniform sequencing depth across donors. One later analysis reportedly identified an Asian-associated ancestry cluster that showed fewer N-insertions than the approximately 700-donor mean. Data from an earlier analysis indicated that most TCR beta V segments were productive either about 87% or about 30% of the time.

With 60 Vbeta and 13 Jbeta primers, the PCR was carried out. Libraries were prepared by immunoSEQ multiplex PCR; TCRdb keeps only in-frame clonotypes and omits some of them. Found here are around 120,000 clones, 77% of them singletons; the top ten hold 3.5% to 4%. A remark on this clone: The antigen remains unidentified.

The material sequenced was PBMCs. This chain uses TRBV6-1 with TRBJ2-5; 8 bases line up with TRBD1. The TCR originated in a human donor in good health. The chain's CDR3 is CASSPGQVETQYF. CDR3 nucleotides: TGTGCCAGCAGTCCGGGACAGGTAGAGACCCAGTACTTC.